Below are 2 T cell receptor beta chains sequenced from a single sample in a study of T cell changes during pregnancy in multiple sclerosis. TCRdb's copy holds only in-frame clones and misses some; the assay was immunoSEQ multiplex PCR. The sample contains over 50,000 clones, approximately 90% of which appear only once. Sequencing was done on a sample of peripheral blood from another person, used as feeder cells. Source of these receptors: a human donor whose cells served as feeder cells for cultures in a pregnancy study.

The chain uses TRBV18 and TRBJ2-5; 8 bases match TRBD1. Germline V gene sequence: CDR1 KGHSH, CDR2 LQKENI. The CDR3 is made up of 13 amino acids. V lost 8 bases and J lost 3; bases outside the gene matches: 5. In DNA form, the CDR3 reads TGTGCCAGCACCCCGACAGGGGAAGAGACCCAGTACTTC. Encoded protein: CASTPTGEETQYF.

The DNA of the CDR3 is TGTGCCAGTAGTATTGGAGACAGTCTCTACTATGGCTACACCTTC. It codes for CASSIGDSLYYGYTF. The gene calls are TRBV19 and TRBJ1-2, with a tentative D call TRBD1 (5 bases). This CDR3 is 15 amino acids long. Germline V gene sequence: CDR1 LNHDA, CDR2 SQIVND (reference sequence). Trimming cost V 3 bases and J 3 bases, with 14 bases left between them.